This record looks at one TCR beta chain sequence and its context. This entry comes from a study of cytomegalovirus exposure and HLA in healthy donors. Germline V lookup: CDR1 SGHDN, CDR2 FVKESK. V gave up 4 bases and J gave up 4 bases; unmatched junction bases: 3. The CDR3 extends over 16 amino acids. It was with 60 Vbeta and 13 Jbeta primers that the PCR ran. Libraries were prepared by immunoSEQ multiplex PCR; TCRdb keeps only in-frame clonotypes and omits some of them. The sample lists approximately 200,000 clones, around three quarters occurring once. Sequenced material: PBMCs. V is TRBV14 and J is TRBJ2-2; 13 bases fit TRBD2. The source is a man aged 25 to 40 in good health and CMV-seronegative. The CDR3 region has the DNA TGTGCCAGCAGCCGACTAGCGGGAGGTACCACCGGGGAGCTGTTTTTT. Protein: CASSRLAGGTTGELFF.